These T cell receptor beta chains were read from a single sample in a study of cytomegalovirus exposure and HLA in healthy donors. TCRdb's table, derived via immunoSEQ multiplex PCR, lists solely in-frame clones and lacks some. The sample yields about 47,000 clones, 65% to 80% seen once. The sample comprised PBMCs. Receptors were obtained from a man under 40 in good health and CMV-seronegative. Both conserved end residues are part of each CDR3. D genes are given only for firm matches. Rows give clone size only sometimes, using once, few, many, or a class for an expanded clone.

j_call v_call clone_size d_call cdr3_aa cdr3_nt
TRBJ1-5 TRBV5-1 NA NA CASSLGQNQPQHF TGCGCCAGCAGCTTGGGGCAAAATCAGCCCCAGCATTTT
TRBJ2-3 TRBV15 NA NA CATSGTPMLTPRGTDTQYF TGTGCCACCAGTGGAACCCCGATGTTGACACCTCGAGGCACAGATACGCAGTATTTT
TRBJ2-7 TRBV5-6 few TRBD2 CASSLGLAVWEQYF TGTGCCAGCAGCTTGGGACTAGCGGTGTGGGAGCAGTACTTC
TRBJ2-5 TRBV19 NA TRBD2 CASGVAGGPETQYF TGTGCCAGTGGGGTAGCGGGAGGGCCGGAGACCCAGTACTTC
TRBJ2-7 TRBV29-1 NA TRBD2 CSGTGLAGHNEQYF TGCAGCGGTACGGGACTAGCGGGACACAACGAGCAGTACTTC
TRBJ1-1 TRBV6-5 few NA CASRTTGTGGEAFF TGTGCCAGCAGGACAACCGGGACGGGAGGGGAAGCTTTCTTT
TRBJ2-1 TRBV19 once TRBD2 CASSTDGLAAYASYNEQFF TGTGCCAGTAGTACTGATGGACTAGCGGCTTATGCTTCCTACAATGAGCAGTTCTTC
TRBJ2-2 TRBV10-2 NA NA CATGGLTGELFF TGCGCCACCGGAGGCCTAACCGGGGAGCTGTTTTTT
TRBJ2-7 TRBV30 NA NA CAWGRPGTPFYEQYF TGTGCCTGGGGCCGGCCGGGAACACCGTTCTACGAGCAGTACTTC
TRBJ2-2 TRBV6-4 NA TRBD2 CASSALAGYTGELFF TGTGCCAGCAGTGCTCTAGCGGGTTATACCGGGGAGCTGTTTTTT
TRBJ1-5 TRBV28 NA TRBD1 CASSSLTGGNQPQHF TGTGCCAGCAGTTCCCTCACAGGGGGTAATCAGCCCCAGCATTTT
TRBJ2-3 TRBV6-6 NA NA CASQTETDTQYF TGTGCCAGCCAGACAGAAACAGATACGCAGTATTTT
TRBJ2-7 TRBV18 NA NA CASSPPSWQYGEQYF TGTGCCAGCTCACCACCTAGCTGGCAGTATGGCGAGCAGTACTTC
TRBJ2-1 TRBV7-9 NA TRBD2 CASSHPTSGNNNEQFF TGTGCCAGCAGCCACCCTACTAGCGGGAACAACAATGAGCAGTTCTTC
TRBJ2-7 TRBV2 few NA CASSVTPSYEQYF TGTGCCAGCAGTGTTACTCCCTCCTACGAGCAGTACTTC
TRBJ1-1 TRBV21-1 once NA CASITGSEAFF TGTGCCAGCATCACGGGGAGTGAAGCTTTCTTT
TRBJ1-5 TRBV7-2 NA NA CASSLGPAGLGQPQHF TGTGCCAGCAGCTTAGGGCCGGCGGGATTGGGACAGCCCCAGCATTTT
TRBJ2-7 TRBV19 few NA CASTPQGGPYEQYF TGTGCCAGTACTCCCCAGGGGGGCCCCTACGAGCAGTACTTC
TRBJ2-7 TRBV30 once TRBD2 CAWSTTRRTSYREQYF TGTGCCTGGAGTACCACCCGAAGGACTAGCTACAGGGAGCAGTACTTC
TRBJ2-5 TRBV2 NA TRBD2 CASSEAAGTKGETQYF TGTGCCAGCAGTGAAGCCGCCGGGACTAAGGGGGAGACCCAGTACTTC
TRBJ2-5 TRBV5-4 NA NA CASSFRGGQETQYF TGTGCCAGCAGCTTTAGGGGAGGTCAAGAGACCCAGTACTTC
TRBJ1-1 TRBV29-1 NA TRBD1 CSVEFPGQKKSEAFF TGCAGCGTTGAATTCCCGGGACAGAAGAAAAGTGAAGCTTTCTTT
TRBJ2-1 TRBV30 NA TRBD2 CAWSVRRGTYNEQFF TGTGCCTGGAGTGTACGGCGGGGGACCTACAATGAGCAGTTCTTC
TRBJ2-3 TRBV2 NA NA CASSEPGFSADTQYF TGTGCCAGCAGTGAACCAGGGTTCTCCGCAGATACGCAGTATTTT
TRBJ1-5 TRBV6-1 NA NA CASSERVSINQPQHF TGTGCCAGCAGTGAACGGGTTTCTATTAATCAGCCCCAGCATTTT
TRBJ2-7 TRBV18 NA NA CASSPPRPGSYEQYF TGTGCCAGCTCACCACCCCGGCCAGGCTCCTACGAGCAGTACTTC
TRBJ1-3 TRBV18 NA NA CASSPQAGGPGNTIYF TGTGCCAGCTCACCGCAAGCAGGAGGGCCTGGAAACACCATATATTTT
TRBJ2-7 TRBV6-1 NA TRBD2 CASSVLAGEAYEQYF TGTGCCAGCAGTGTCCTAGCGGGAGAGGCCTACGAGCAGTACTTC
TRBJ2-2 TRBV5-1 NA TRBD2 CASSRGLAVLNTGELFF TGCGCCAGCAGCAGGGGACTAGCGGTCTTGAACACCGGGGAGCTGTTTTTT
TRBJ2-7 TRBV4-1 NA TRBD1 CASSQDPWTGEQYF TGCGCCAGCAGCCAAGATCCGTGGACAGGCGAGCAGTACTTC
TRBJ1-3 TRBV29-1 NA TRBD1 CSVAPGTGPNTIYF TGCAGCGTAGCCCCCGGGACAGGACCAAACACCATATATTTT
TRBJ2-7 TRBV11-2 NA TRBD2 CASSLVSGSRYEQYF TGTGCCAGCAGCTTAGTAAGCGGGAGTCGCTACGAGCAGTACTTC
TRBJ2-2 TRBV9 NA TRBD2 CASSPRGLAGSGELFF TGTGCCAGCAGCCCCCGGGGACTAGCGGGATCCGGGGAGCTGTTTTTT
TRBJ1-2 TRBV30 NA NA CAWSDNNYGYTF TGTGCCTGGAGTGACAATAACTATGGCTACACCTTC
TRBJ1-2 TRBV27 few TRBD1 CASSFSARGPGGYTF TGTGCCAGCAGCTTCTCCGCCAGGGGGCCCGGTGGCTACACCTTC
TRBJ2-7 TRBV5-3 NA TRBD2 CARSLSPGQLAGDYEQYF TGTGCCAGAAGCTTGTCCCCAGGGCAATTAGCGGGAGATTACGAGCAGTACTTC
TRBJ2-1 TRBV19 few NA CASSSPGTLDNEQFF TGTGCCAGTAGTAGCCCCGGGACACTCGACAATGAGCAGTTCTTC
TRBJ2-7 TRBV7-2 once TRBD2 CASSLWGLAGVEQYF TGTGCCAGCAGCTTATGGGGACTAGCGGGAGTCGAGCAGTACTTC
TRBJ2-7 TRBV6-6 NA TRBD2 CASSYSRFGGKEQYF TGTGCCAGCAGTTACTCGAGGTTCGGGGGGAAGGAGCAGTACTTC
TRBJ1-5 TRBV27 NA NA CASSPRRDSNQPQHF TGTGCCAGCAGTCCCAGACGGGATAGCAATCAGCCCCAGCATTTT
TRBJ2-2 TRBV29-1 once TRBD2 CSVESQRENTGELFF TGCAGCGTTGAGTCCCAGCGGGAGAACACCGGGGAGCTGTTTTTT
TRBJ1-5 TRBV6-1 NA TRBD1 CASSEAGGMYQPQHF TGTGCCAGCAGTGAAGCAGGGGGCATGTATCAGCCCCAGCATTTT
TRBJ2-7 TRBV7-9 NA TRBD2 CASSLKREASYEQYF TGTGCCAGCAGCTTAAAGCGGGAGGCGTCCTACGAGCAGTACTTC
TRBJ2-1 TRBV19 NA TRBD2 CASSGLAGADEQFF TGTGCCAGTAGTGGACTAGCGGGAGCAGATGAGCAGTTCTTC
TRBJ1-2 TRBV30 NA NA CAWSVPGKSGYTF TGTGCCTGGAGTGTCCCGGGGAAGAGTGGCTACACCTTC
TRBJ2-7 TRBV5-1 NA TRBD1 CASSLYGTDYEQYF TGCGCCAGCAGCTTGTACGGGACAGATTACGAGCAGTACTTC
TRBJ2-1 TRBV19 NA TRBD2 CASSTHTSGRDEQFF TGTGCCAGTAGTACACACACTAGCGGGAGGGATGAGCAGTTCTTC
TRBJ1-2 TRBV7-9 NA TRBD1 CASSTLDRRKDGYTF TGTGCCAGCAGCACGCTGGACAGGAGAAAGGATGGCTACACCTTC
TRBJ2-5 TRBV4-1 NA NA CASSQVTSEWETQYF TGCGCCAGCAGCCAAGTAACTAGTGAGTGGGAGACCCAGTACTTC
TRBJ2-1 TRBV6-1 medium-sized NA CASSEATHNEQFF TGTGCCAGCAGTGAAGCAACTCACAATGAGCAGTTCTTC
TRBJ1-1 TRBV25-1 few NA CASSRGNTEAFF TGTGCCAGCAGCAGGGGTAACACTGAAGCTTTCTTT
TRBJ2-3 TRBV4-1 NA TRBD2 CASSQDGTSGRRDTQYF TGCGCCAGCAGCCAAGATGGGACTAGCGGGAGGCGTGATACGCAGTATTTT
TRBJ1-6 TRBV25-1 once TRBD1 CASRTGGSPLHF TGTGCCAGCAGAACAGGGGGATCACCCCTCCACTTT
TRBJ2-7 TRBV7-6 few NA CASSPQTGAYEQYF TGTGCCAGCAGCCCCCAGACAGGAGCCTACGAGCAGTACTTC
TRBJ2-1 TRBV7-9 NA TRBD2 CASSPSSRELYNEQFF TGTGCCAGCAGCCCCTCATCGCGGGAGCTCTACAATGAGCAGTTCTTC
TRBJ2-3 TRBV10-3 NA TRBD2 CAISGSGVSTDTQYF TGTGCCATCAGTGGGAGCGGGGTTAGCACAGATACGCAGTATTTT
TRBJ1-2 TRBV10-3 NA NA CAISVEGGGVYGYTF TGTGCCATCAGTGTCGAGGGAGGGGGTGTCTATGGCTACACCTTC
TRBJ2-3 TRBV5-6 few TRBD2 CASSYLAGVGDTQYF TGTGCCAGCAGTTATTTAGCGGGAGTGGGAGATACGCAGTATTTT